These 31 T cell receptor beta chains were sequenced from one sample in a study of identical twins. TCRdb re-called the 5' RACE reads with MiXCR, one entry per CDR3 protein. This table holds 250,000 or so distinct CDR3 sequences, roughly 7% found once. This sample was shared with a second study, whose subject was yellow fever vaccine responses in identical twins.

Sequences were obtained from memory (CD45RO+) T cells sorted from blood. The receptors come from a woman younger than 35 in good health.

This clonotype was recorded a few times. The V gene is TRBV9, the J gene TRBJ2-2; D not certain. The CDR3 contains 13 residues. CDR1 is SGDLS and CDR2 is YYNGEE in the germline V gene. V was shortened by 0 bases and J by 7 bases, with 7 bases between the two germline ends. The CDR3 reads CASSVGTGGELFF. In nucleotides, the CDR3 is TGTGCCAGCAGCGTAGGGACCGGCGGGGAGCTGTTTTTT.

Ten or more counts support this clonotype. The rearrangement uses TRBV7-9 and TRBJ2-1; no firm D call. From germline, CDR1 is SEHNR and CDR2 FQNEAQ (reference sequence). CDR3 length: 15 residues. The V gene lost 5 bases and the J gene lost 0 bases, with 11 bases spanning the gap. The CDR3 sequence: CASSKFQTSYNEQFF. The CDR3 coding sequence is TGTGCCAGCAGCAAGTTTCAAACCTCCTACAATGAGCAGTTCTTC.

This clonotype was found a few times. The chain recombines TRBV2 with TRBJ1-1; D is possibly TRBD1 (6 bases). V was pared by 7 bases and J by 5 bases, with 17 bases between. Germline loops: CDR1 SNHLY, CDR2 FYNNEI. CDR3 length equals 14 residues. In DNA, the CDR3 is TGTGCCAGCAAAGATATGACCCAGGGGACTGAAGCTTTCTTT. It is translated as CASKDMTQGTEAFF.

This clonotype was seen more than once but under ten times. The chain employs TRBV28 and TRBJ2-7, with D perhaps matching TRBD2 (6 bases). This CDR3 comprises 14 residues. V lost 2 bases to trimming and J lost 7 bases, with 15 bases between them. Germline CDR1 reads MDHEN; CDR2 reads SYDVKM. The CDR3 sequence is CASSLIAGRLEQYF. CDR3 in DNA: TGTGCCAGCAGTTTAATTGCGGGGCGGTTGGAGCAGTACTTC.

This clonotype was counted only a few times. The rearrangement joins TRBV7-9 to TRBJ2-1; 9 bases are shared with TRBD1. Per germline, CDR1 SEHNR and CDR2 FQNEAQ (reference sequence). The V and J ends lost 5 bases and 9 bases, in that order; junction bases with no gene match: 8. The CDR3 loop spans 14 amino acids. CDR3 coding DNA: TGTGCCAGCAGCCTCAAGGGACAGGGAGGTGAGCAGTTCTTC. The encoded protein is CASSLKGQGGEQFF.

The chain has TRBV20-1 and TRBJ2-2; possible D gene TRBD1, 5 bases. From germline, CDR1 is DFQATT and CDR2 SNEGSKA (reference sequence). V was trimmed by 0 bases and J by 1 base, leaving 12 bases between them. This CDR3 comprises 16 residues. The DNA of the CDR3 is TGCAGTGCTAGAGATCCCCATAGGGGGAACACCGGGGAGCTGTTTTTT. Amino acid sequence: CSARDPHRGNTGELFF.

This clonotype showed up just a few times. This chain uses TRBV2 with TRBJ2-7; D may be TRBD1 or TRBD2 (6 bases each). The germline CDR1 and CDR2 sequences are SNHLY and FYNNEI. The V and J ends lost 2 bases and 0 bases respectively, with 20 bases between them. The CDR3 is 18 residues long. CDR3 sequence: CASSEWVAAEGHSYEQYF. The CDR3 coding sequence is TGTGCCAGCAGTGAATGGGTTGCAGCGGAGGGACACTCCTACGAGCAGTACTTC. Full variable domain (missing parts from reference TRBV2 and TRBJ2-7): EPEVTQTPSHQVTQMGQEVILRCVPISNHLYFYWYRQILGQKVEFLVSFYNNEISEKSEIFDDQFSVERPDGSNFTLKIRSTKLEDSAMYFCASSEWVAAEGHSYEQYFGPGTRLTVT.

This clonotype was found a few times. The chain links TRBV19 to TRBJ2-1, with 7 bases lining up with TRBD2. V lost 5 bases, J lost 5 bases, and 6 bases stayed unmatched. The germline gives CDR1 LNHDA, CDR2 SQIVND (reference sequence). The CDR3 loop spans 14 amino acids. The CDR3 sequence is CASSPLADHNEQFF. The CDR3 DNA reads as TGTGCCAGTAGTCCCCTAGCGGATCACAATGAGCAGTTCTTC.

This clonotype was detected ten times or more. The V gene is TRBV6-6, the J gene TRBJ1-1; 10 bases align to TRBD1. CDR1 is MNHNY and CDR2 is SVGAGI in the germline V gene (reference sequence). V gave up 6 bases and J gave up 11 bases; unmatched junction bases: 9. The CDR3 is made up of 13 amino acids. Here the CDR3 DNA reads TGTGCCAGCAGCCGGGGACAGGGGATTGGCGCTTTCTTT. Translation gives CASSRGQGIGAFF.

This clonotype was seen repeatedly, ten times or more. The CDR3 reads CASSSNYHTGELFF. The CDR3 DNA reads as TGTGCCAGCAGTTCAAACTACCACACCGGGGAGCTGTTTTTT. The chain has TRBV12-3 or TRBV12-4 and TRBJ2-2; D not certain. This CDR3 region has 14 residues. V lost 4 bases, J lost 3 bases, and 9 bases lay in between.

This clonotype was recorded a few times. The chain recombines TRBV20-1 with TRBJ2-4, with D perhaps TRBD2 (7 bases). Trimming pared 1 base from V and 7 bases from J, leaving 14 bases between. CDR3 length: 14 residues. The V gene's germline CDR1 is DFQATT and CDR2 SNEGSKA (reference sequence). This chain's CDR3 is CSARAGAGGNIQYF. The CDR3 coding sequence is TGCAGTGCTAGAGCAGGGGCCGGGGGGAACATTCAGTACTTC.

This clonotype was observed a few times. V gene TRBV28 combines with J gene TRBJ2-7, with 7 positions matching TRBD1. This CDR3 has 15 residues. Trimming cost V 5 bases and J 3 bases; bases outside gene matches: 10. Germline V gives CDR1 MDHEN, CDR2 SYDVKM. The chain's CDR3 is CASSPLDRAFYEQYF. The CDR3 region has the DNA TGTGCCAGCAGTCCCCTAGACAGGGCCTTCTACGAGCAGTACTTC.

This clonotype was counted ten times or more. The V call is TRBV24-1, the J call TRBJ2-2; TRBD2 agrees at 13 bases. Germline V gene sequence: CDR1 KGHDR, CDR2 SFDVKD. With 3 bases clipped from V and 6 bases from J, the junction kept 6 bases outside the gene matches. The CDR3 sequence is 17 residues long. This CDR3 is CATSDPGLAGDPGELFF. CDR3 in DNA: TGTGCCACCAGTGATCCTGGACTAGCGGGAGACCCCGGGGAGCTGTTTTTT.

Ten or more counts support this clonotype. CDR3 residues: CATSDLTRPGELFF. Here the CDR3 DNA reads TGTGCCACCAGTGATTTAACCAGGCCCGGGGAGCTGTTTTTT. The chain couples TRBV24-1 to TRBJ2-2; D remains ambiguous. The ends were cut back, 1 base at V and 6 bases at J, with 8 bases in the middle. The CDR3 is made up of 14 amino acids. Germline values: CDR1 KGHDR, CDR2 SFDVKD.

This clonotype was seen at least ten times. This sequence joins TRBV12-3 or TRBV12-4 and TRBJ1-2; D is unresolved. The CDR3 loop spans 13 amino acids. Trimming cost V 3 bases and J 5 bases, with 10 bases left between them. This CDR3 is CASSLKGGYGYTF. In DNA, the CDR3 is TGTGCCAGCAGTTTGAAGGGAGGGTATGGCTACACCTTC.

This clonotype was picked up many times. This chain joins TRBV20-1 and TRBJ2-3; 8 nucleotides match TRBD2. The CDR3 has 13 residues. From germline, CDR1 is DFQATT and CDR2 SNEGSKA (reference sequence). V shed 5 bases and J 4 bases; nucleotides not matched to a gene: 5. Written as DNA, the CDR3 is TGCAGTGCTTTAGCGGGGCTGGCAGATACGCAGTATTTT. It translates to CSALAGLADTQYF.

This clonotype was observed many times. CDR3 residues: CASSVGLEVRQNTEAFF. The DNA of the CDR3 is TGTGCCAGCAGCGTTGGGTTGGAGGTCAGACAAAACACTGAAGCTTTCTTT. This chain connects TRBV5-6 to TRBJ1-1; no clear D. V was cut by 4 bases and J by 2 bases, with 21 bases left in between. The germline V gene has CDR1 SGHDT and CDR2 YYEEEE. The CDR3 extends over 17 amino acids.

This clonotype was detected a few times. The rearrangement uses TRBV24-1 and TRBJ2-3; TRBD2 matches at 8 bases. CDR1 is KGHDR and CDR2 is SFDVKD in the germline V gene. V dropped 1 base and J dropped 6; count of bases not matched to a gene: 11. The CDR3 length is 17 residues. For the CDR3, the DNA is TGTGCCACCAGTGATTTTGCCAGCGGGAGAGAAGTGGATACGCAGTATTTT. Amino acids: CATSDFASGREVDTQYF.

This clonotype was counted only a few times. The CDR3 sequence is CASSQAPGGTLFF. The CDR3 region has the DNA TGTGCCAGCAGCCAAGCTCCCGGGGGGACACTGTTTTTT. The chain combines TRBV4-2 with TRBJ1-4, with D maybe TRBD1 (5 bases). Deletions cut 1 base from V and 13 bases from J, with 13 bases between. In germline, CDR1 is LGHNA, CDR2 YNFKEQ. The CDR3 length is 13 residues.

This clonotype was detected only a few times. This chain joins TRBV19 and TRBJ2-1; 10 bases are shared with TRBD2. This CDR3 contains 14 residues. The germline V gene encodes CDR1 LNHDA and CDR2 SQIVND (reference sequence). V gave up 6 bases and J gave up 9 bases; unmatched junction bases: 8. The CDR3, as DNA: TGTGCCAGTAGAGGCGCTAGCGGGAGTGTTGAGCAGTTCTTC. This translates into CASRGASGSVEQFF.

This clonotype has only a few counts. The J gene is TRBJ2-1, the V gene TRBV11-3, with a tentative D call TRBD2 (5 bases). Trimming shortened V by 1 base and J by 0 bases, and 13 bases separated the two germline ends. The CDR3 length is 17 residues. Germline values: CDR1 SGHNT, CDR2 YENEEA. CDR3: CASSLGSGKNSYNEQFF. Here the CDR3 DNA reads TGTGCCAGCAGCTTAGGTTCGGGAAAAAACTCCTACAATGAGCAGTTCTTC.

The chain carries TRBV5-1 and TRBJ1-1; D is undetermined. With 4 bases removed from V and 1 base from J, the gap between germline ends came to 14 bases. The CDR3 totals 15 residues. Germline CDR1 SGHRS, CDR2 YFSETQ. The CDR3 loop reads CASSDPKGQNTEAFF. For the CDR3, the DNA is TGCGCCAGCAGCGACCCCAAGGGTCAGAACACTGAAGCTTTCTTT.

This clonotype was detected many times. The rearrangement joins TRBV18 to TRBJ2-3, with TRBD2 matching 14 bases. J was trimmed by 2 bases and V by 2 bases; bases with no gene match: 6. The CDR3 is 18 amino acids. Germline V gives CDR1 KGHSH, CDR2 LQKENI. CDR3 DNA sequence: TGTGCCAGCTCACCATCCTGGACTAGCGGGGGGACCACAGATACGCAGTATTTT. It yields the protein CASSPSWTSGGTTDTQYF.

This clonotype appeared many times. The chain is built from TRBV12-3 or TRBV12-4 and TRBJ1-1; no definite D call. The CDR3 runs 13 residues. Trimming stripped 7 bases from V and 1 base from J, with 10 bases between. The CDR3 loop is CASNPRRNTEAFF. The CDR3 nucleotides read TGTGCCAGCAACCCCAGGAGGAACACTGAAGCTTTCTTT.

This clonotype was seen repeatedly, ten times or more. DNA of the CDR3: TGCGCCAGCCTAAGACGGGAAGGGAACAAGCAGCCCCAGCATTTT. Its protein product is CASLRREGNKQPQHF. The V gene is TRBV5-1, the J gene TRBJ1-5, with D hard to call. The V gene lost 7 bases and the J gene lost 7 bases, with 21 bases spanning the gap. The CDR3 is 15 residues long. CDR1 is SGHRS and CDR2 is YFSETQ in the germline V gene. The entire variable domain, with the rest obtained from reference TRBV5-1 and TRBJ1-5, is as follows: KAGVTQTPRYLIKTRGQQVTLSCSPISGHRSVSWYQQTPGQGLQFLFEYFSETQRNKGNFPGRFSGRQFSNSRSEMNVSTLELGDSALYLCASLRREGNKQPQHFGDGTRLSIL.

This clonotype was seen ten or more times. V gene TRBV28 combines with J gene TRBJ1-1, with D unclear. The V and J ends lost 4 bases and 12 bases respectively, with 21 bases between them. The CDR3 totals 14 residues. Germline V gene sequence: CDR1 MDHEN, CDR2 SYDVKM. CDR3 sequence reads: CASSSQSPAVQTFF. CDR3 in DNA: TGTGCCAGCAGTTCCCAGTCTCCGGCAGTCCAGACTTTCTTT.

This clonotype was counted only a few times. The rearrangement links TRBV20-1 to TRBJ1-1; no firm D call. Per the germline V gene, CDR1 is DFQATT and CDR2 is SNEGSKA (reference sequence). V lost 5 bases, J lost 3 bases, and 13 bases lay in between. CDR3 length equals 13 residues. This chain's CDR3 is CSAPPAGDTEAFF. Here the CDR3 DNA reads TGCAGTGCTCCCCCGGCGGGAGACACTGAAGCTTTCTTT.

V is TRBV20-1 and J is TRBJ2-1, with 10 bases identical to TRBD2. Germline CDR1 is DFQATT and CDR2 is SNEGSKA (reference sequence). The CDR3 is made up of 17 amino acids. J was trimmed by 4 bases and V by 4 bases; bases with no gene match: 13. CDR3 sequence: CSATKLAGNIAYNEQFF. The CDR3 DNA sequence: TGCAGTGCTACTAAACTAGCGGGGAACATAGCGTACAATGAGCAGTTCTTC.

The table lists this clonotype with many counts. The chain recombines TRBV4-1 with TRBJ1-2, with 8 bases aligning to TRBD1. This CDR3 is built from 17 residues. Germline CDR1 and CDR2: MGHRA and YSYEKL. The V segment lost 4 bases and the J segment 5 bases; nucleotides outside the gene matches: 15. The CDR3 here is CASSPREGAGGSYGYTF. CDR3 in DNA: TGCGCCAGCAGCCCCAGAGAGGGGGCAGGGGGCTCTTATGGCTACACCTTC.

This clonotype was found a few times. The J gene is TRBJ2-3, the V gene TRBV7-9; 7 bases match TRBD2. There are 16 residues in the CDR3. V shed 4 bases and J 0 bases; nucleotides not matched to a gene: 7. Germline lookup yields CDR1 SEHNR and CDR2 FQNEAQ (reference sequence). The CDR3 here is CASSSRDYQSTDTQYF. As DNA, the CDR3 is TGTGCCAGCAGCTCCCGGGACTACCAGAGCACAGATACGCAGTATTTT.

The V call is TRBV5-6, the J call TRBJ1-6; the D is unclear. The CDR3 runs 15 residues. Germline V gene data show CDR1 as SGHDT and CDR2 as YYEEEE. The V end was cut by 3 bases, the J end by 9 bases, with 16 bases between. In DNA, the CDR3 is TGTGCCAGCAGCTCAGCCCCGGCGTCCCGTTCACCCCTCCACTTT. This sequence encodes CASSSAPASRSPLHF.